The entry that follows covers one T cell receptor beta chain sequence. This entry comes from a study of technical replicates of blood from a handful of donors. The CDR3 consists of 14 residues. Germline V gives CDR1 SGDLS, CDR2 YYNGEE. V shed 4 bases and J shed 6 bases, with 14 bases lying between them. TCRdb's table, derived via immunoSEQ multiplex PCR, lists solely in-frame clones and lacks some. The data contain about 97,000 clones, about 95% of them seen just once; the ten biggest clones take up approximately 0.33%. The TCR comes from a human donor in good health. Sequencing input: T cells isolated from PBMCs. The chain employs TRBV9 and TRBJ2-1; D gene ambiguous. The CDR3 nucleotides read TGTGCCAGCAGCCCGAGTCTAGAAAGCAATGAGCAGTTCTTC. This translates into CASSPSLESNEQFF.